This is a list of T cell receptor beta chains from one sample in a study of blood T cell repertoires in COVID-19. Assay: immunoSEQ multiplex PCR; the TCRdb copy retains only in-frame clones and omits some. The sample has about 83,000 clones; 88% are singletons. The specimen sequenced was peripheral blood. These receptors came from a human donor in a cohort sampled during active COVID-19. CDR3s include the opening cysteine and the closing phenylalanine or tryptophan. The D gene is left open where the match is weak. Clone sizes are given selectively: once, few, many, or a class where the clone is expanded.

>17|-|TRBV30|TRBJ1-1|TRBD1
CAWSPKTGSSVNTEAFF
TGTGCCTGGAGTCCCAAGACAGGGAGTAGTGTGAACACTGAAGCTTTCTTT
>13|-|TRBV25-1|TRBJ1-4|-
CASSRGTNEKLFF
TGTGCCAGCAGTAGGGGAACTAATGAAAAACTGTTTTTT
>17|-|TRBV7-2|TRBJ2-2|TRBD1
CASSPSVGGWGTGELFF
TGTGCCAGCAGCCCCTCGGTAGGGGGCTGGGGGACCGGGGAGCTGTTTTTT
>14|-|TRBV2|TRBJ2-1|TRBD2
CASKREGNYNEQFF
TGTGCCAGCAAGCGGGAGGGAAACTACAATGAGCAGTTCTTC
>15|once|TRBV5-1|TRBJ2-2|-
CASSSSPVMVGELFF
TGCGCCAGCAGCTCCTCGCCAGTTATGGTCGGGGAGCTGTTTTTT
>15|-|TRBV19|TRBJ2-5|-
CASSMSGAVQETQYF
TGTGCCAGTAGTATGTCAGGGGCGGTTCAAGAGACCCAGTACTTC
>13|few|TRBV7-8|TRBJ1-6|-
CASSFTGEGPLHF
TGTGCCAGCAGCTTTACGGGGGAGGGACCCCTCCACTTT
>16|-|TRBV28|TRBJ1-4|TRBD1
CASSPPLQGAGEKLFF
TGTGCCAGCAGTCCACCTCTACAGGGGGCGGGCGAAAAACTGTTTTTT
>14|-|TRBV28|TRBJ1-1|TRBD1
CASSLLTGKAEAFF
TGTGCCAGCAGTTTATTGACAGGGAAGGCTGAAGCTTTCTTT
>14|-|TRBV5-6|TRBJ1-4|-
CASSLWSSNEKLFF
TGTGCCAGCAGCTTGTGGTCCAGTAATGAAAAACTGTTTTTT
>16|-|TRBV27|TRBJ2-2|TRBD2
CASSLDWRGRAGELFF
TGTGCCAGCAGTTTGGATTGGAGAGGGAGGGCCGGGGAGCTGTTTTTT
>19|-|TRBV7-8|TRBJ2-7|TRBD2
CASSLALGIAGVSFYEQYF
TGTGCCAGCAGCTTAGCCCTCGGGATAGCGGGGGTTTCCTTCTACGAGCAGTACTTC
>14|-|TRBV4-1|TRBJ1-1|TRBD1
CASSQQGAIREAFF
TGCGCCAGCAGCCAACAGGGGGCTATACGAGAAGCTTTCTTT
>16|-|TRBV28|TRBJ2-5|TRBD2
CASSLGTSGSGETQYF
TGTGCCAGCAGTTTGGGGACTAGCGGGAGTGGCGAGACCCAGTACTTC
>15|once|TRBV7-9|TRBJ1-2|TRBD1
CASTEPGQGDYGYTF
TGTGCCAGCACCGAACCCGGACAGGGGGACTATGGCTACACCTTC
>13|-|TRBV24-1|TRBJ1-5|-
CATQGSGNQPQHF
TGTGCCACGCAGGGATCTGGAAATCAGCCCCAGCATTTT
>14|-|TRBV5-1|TRBJ2-7|-
CASSLGSRGGEQYF
TGCGCCAGCAGCTTGGGTTCGCGGGGAGGCGAGCAGTACTTC
>17|-|TRBV9|TRBJ2-5|TRBD1
CASSVWTGGCYGETQYF
TGTGCCAGCAGCGTTTGGACAGGGGGCTGTTACGGAGAGACCCAGTACTTC
>18|-|TRBV3-1/TRBV3-2|TRBJ2-3|-
CASSQAPVRRGGADTQYF
TGTGCCAGCAGCCAAGCACCGGTCAGGCGGGGAGGAGCAGATACGCAGTATTTT
>16|-|TRBV9|TRBJ2-5|TRBD2
CASSAGTSGRGETQYF
TGTGCCAGCAGCGCAGGGACTAGCGGGAGAGGAGAGACCCAGTACTTC
>19|-|TRBV5-8|TRBJ2-1|TRBD2
CASSFVVSGKREGYNEQFF
TGTGCCAGCAGCTTTGTAGTCTCCGGCAAGCGGGAGGGTTACAATGAGCAGTTCTTC
>15|-|TRBV4-1|TRBJ1-5|-
CASSRRVLGNQPQHF
TGCGCCAGCAGCCGGCGGGTCCTGGGCAATCAGCCCCAGCATTTT
>14|-|TRBV5-1|TRBJ1-1|TRBD1
CASSMDRGGTEAFF
TGCGCCAGCAGCATGGACAGGGGGGGAACTGAAGCTTTCTTT
>16|-|TRBV7-3|TRBJ2-2|-
CASSLIDFTDTGELFF
TGTGCCAGCAGCTTAATCGATTTCACAGACACCGGGGAGCTGTTTTTT
>13|-|TRBV5-1|TRBJ2-7|-
CASSFGGRDEQYF
TGCGCCAGCAGCTTCGGGGGGCGCGACGAGCAGTACTTC
>16|-|TRBV6-6|TRBJ2-7|TRBD1
CASSRPPGQGGYEQYF
TGTGCCAGCAGTCGACCTCCGGGACAGGGAGGTTACGAGCAGTACTTC
>16|few|TRBV25-1|TRBJ2-1|TRBD2
CASSVRGRGTYNEQFF
TGTGCCAGCAGTGTTCGGGGGAGGGGCACCTACAATGAGCAGTTCTTC
>19|-|TRBV4-1|TRBJ2-3|TRBD2
CASSPRYGGGGGGGDTQYF
TGCGCCAGCAGCCCGCGTTACGGCGGGGGTGGCGGGGGTGGGGATACGCAGTATTTT
>13|-|TRBV3-1/TRBV3-2|TRBJ2-7|TRBD2
CASSQGGGYEQYF
TGTGCCAGCAGCCAAGGGGGGGGATACGAGCAGTACTTC
>15|-|TRBV7-2|TRBJ2-7|-
CASSPRRERIYEQYF
TGTGCCAGCAGCCCCCGTCGAGAGCGGATCTACGAGCAGTACTTC
>17|-|TRBV19|TRBJ1-1|TRBD1
CASTKAGTGTLNTEAFF
TGTGCCAGTACCAAGGCCGGGACAGGGACGTTGAACACTGAAGCTTTCTTT
>14|-|TRBV2|TRBJ2-2|-
CASSELRNTGELFF
TGTGCCAGCAGTGAACTGCGTAACACCGGGGAGCTGTTTTTT
>14|-|TRBV11-3|TRBJ2-5|-
CASSLTTSTETQYF
TGTGCCAGCAGCTTAACTACTAGCACCGAGACCCAGTACTTC
>16|-|TRBV2|TRBJ1-3|-
CASSPGEGITGNTIYF
TGTGCCAGCAGTCCAGGGGAGGGGATAACTGGAAACACCATATATTTT
>14|-|TRBV9|TRBJ1-6|-
CASSETGSVSPLHF
TGTGCCAGCAGCGAAACAGGTTCTGTTTCACCCCTCCACTTT
>12|-|TRBV3-1/TRBV3-2|TRBJ2-1|-
CASSQEYYEQFF
TGTGCCAGCAGCCAAGAATACTATGAGCAGTTCTTC
>13|-|TRBV5-5|TRBJ2-5|-
CASSFGGSETQYF
TGTGCCAGCAGCTTTGGGGGGTCGGAGACCCAGTACTTC
>13|-|TRBV3-1/TRBV3-2|TRBJ2-1|TRBD2
CASKILAGNEQFF
TGTGCCAGCAAAATTCTAGCGGGCAATGAGCAGTTCTTC
>14|-|TRBV2|TRBJ2-7|TRBD1
CASSGTGVGYEQYF
TGTGCCAGCAGTGGGACAGGGGTCGGCTACGAGCAGTACTTC
>13|-|TRBV7-2|TRBJ2-3|-
CASSVSYTDTQYF
TGTGCCAGCAGCGTGTCCTACACAGATACGCAGTATTTT
>14|-|TRBV7-2|TRBJ2-1|TRBD1
CASSSAGGWNEQFF
TGTGCCAGCAGCTCCGCAGGGGGTTGGAATGAGCAGTTCTTC
>16|-|TRBV9|TRBJ1-1|TRBD1
CASSVGTGNMNTEAFF
TGTGCCAGCAGCGTAGGGACAGGGAACATGAACACTGAAGCTTTCTTT
>15|-|TRBV5-4|TRBJ1-1|-
CASSLALGLDSEAFF
TGTGCCAGCAGCTTGGCCTTGGGGCTGGATTCTGAAGCTTTCTTT
>13|-|TRBV2|TRBJ2-3|-
CASSVGSGESQYF
TGTGCCAGCAGTGTGGGGTCGGGGGAGTCGCAGTATTTT
>18|-|TRBV28|TRBJ2-7|TRBD2
CASSSLKGTSGRSYEQYF
TGTGCCAGCAGTTCTTTAAAAGGGACTAGCGGGAGGTCCTACGAGCAGTACTTC
>16|few|TRBV5-6|TRBJ2-5|-
CASSLQTGDLKETQYF
TGTGCCAGCAGCTTACAGACGGGGGATCTAAAAGAGACCCAGTACTTC
>14|-|TRBV5-8|TRBJ1-1|-
CASSLVNAGGEAFF
TGTGCCAGCAGCTTGGTTAATGCGGGAGGCGAAGCTTTCTTT
>16|few|TRBV18|TRBJ1-5|-
CASSPSAGGVNQPQHF
TGTGCCAGCTCACCCTCGGCAGGAGGGGTCAATCAGCCCCAGCATTTT
>15|-|TRBV18|TRBJ2-1|-
CASSPLQAGENEQFF
TGTGCCAGCTCACCCCTCCAAGCAGGGGAGAATGAGCAGTTCTTC
>15|few|TRBV7-9|TRBJ1-4|TRBD1
CASSSWDRENEKLFF
TGTGCCAGCAGCTCCTGGGACAGGGAAAACGAAAAACTGTTTTTT
>13|-|TRBV2|TRBJ2-3|-
CASSRDYTDTQYF
TGTGCCAGCAGTAGAGATTACACAGATACGCAGTATTTT
>13|-|TRBV18|TRBJ2-7|-
CASSPRPRDEQYF
TGTGCCAGCTCACCACGGCCCAGGGACGAGCAGTACTTC
>13|-|TRBV5-4|TRBJ2-7|-
CASSWGPTYEQYF
TGTGCCAGCAGCTGGGGCCCTACCTACGAGCAGTACTTC
>16|few|TRBV14|TRBJ2-1|TRBD1
CASSQHRDRVSDEQFF
TGTGCCAGCAGCCAGCACCGGGACAGGGTGTCGGATGAGCAGTTCTTC
>18|-|TRBV7-6|TRBJ2-6|-
CASSSLPISNSGANVLTF
TGTGCCAGCAGCTCCCTACCGATTTCGAACTCTGGGGCCAACGTCCTGACTTTC
>15|-|TRBV5-6|TRBJ1-1|TRBD1
CASSLPDRAHTEAFF
TGTGCCAGCAGCCTACCGGACAGGGCACACACTGAAGCTTTCTTT
>15|-|TRBV7-2|TRBJ2-5|TRBD2
CASSFSGRIQETQYF
TGTGCCAGCAGCTTTAGCGGGAGGATCCAAGAGACCCAGTACTTC
>15|-|TRBV27|TRBJ1-5|-
CASSLYQGWNQPQHF
TGTGCCAGCAGTTTATACCAGGGGTGGAATCAGCCCCAGCATTTT
>15|-|TRBV30|TRBJ2-2|-
CAWSIGGTNTGELFF
TGTGCCTGGAGTATCGGGGGAACGAACACCGGGGAGCTGTTTTTT